These 29 T cell receptor beta chains share one sample of origin, sequenced in a study of T cell changes during pregnancy in multiple sclerosis. Libraries were prepared by immunoSEQ multiplex PCR; TCRdb keeps only in-frame clonotypes and omits some of them. Of tens of thousands of clones in the sample, around four fifths were seen once. Here the sequenced sample was CD8+ T cells from peripheral blood mononuclear cells, taken in the first trimester of pregnancy. These receptors all come from a female donor in good health, enrolled as a control in a pregnancy study.

This chain joins TRBV5-4 and TRBJ2-3; 7 nucleotides align to TRBD2. The CDR3 covers 17 residues. Looked up from germline, CDR1 is SGHNT and CDR2 is YYREEE (reference sequence). Trimming cost V 0 bases and J 3 bases; bases outside gene matches: 10. Here the CDR3 reads CASSLGLAVRKTDTQYF. DNA of the CDR3: TGTGCCAGCAGCTTGGGGCTAGCGGTGAGGAAAACAGATACGCAGTATTTT.

V gene TRBV27 combines with J gene TRBJ2-7, with a possible D match to TRBD2 (6 bases). The germline V gene encodes CDR1 MNHEY and CDR2 SMNVEV (reference sequence). The CDR3 runs to 12 residues. V was pared by 2 bases and J by 7 bases, with 9 bases between. CDR3 amino acids: CASSLRGGEQYF. CDR3 nucleotide sequence: TGTGCCAGCAGTTTACGCGGAGGGGAGCAGTACTTC.

The chain couples TRBV13 to TRBJ2-3; D remains unclear. V was pared by 6 bases and J by 2 bases, with 18 bases between. Germline assignment: CDR1 PRHDT and CDR2 FYEKMQ (reference sequence). The length of the CDR3 is 16 residues. The CDR3, as DNA: TGTGCCAGCAGTTCTATAGACACGGTATACACAGATACGCAGTATTTT. It specifies CASSSIDTVYTDTQYF.

Only a few counts were recorded for this clone. The chain joins TRBV6-4 to TRBJ2-2; D perhaps matches TRBD1 (5 bases). Germline assignment: CDR1 MRHNA and CDR2 SNTAGT. V lost 4 bases, J lost 0 bases, and 6 bases lay in between. CDR3 size: 14 residues. The CDR3 region is CASSGTTNTGELFF. The CDR3 nucleotides are TGTGCCAGCAGTGGGACAACGAACACCGGGGAGCTGTTTTTT.

The chain recombines TRBV11-2 with TRBJ1-1; D call uncertain. V lost 2 bases to trimming and J lost 1 base, with 11 bases between them. The germline V gene encodes CDR1 SGHAT and CDR2 FQNNGV. This CDR3 has 15 residues. The CDR3 here is CASSLIEAANTEAFF. The CDR3 DNA reads TGTGCCAGCAGCTTAATCGAGGCAGCGAACACTGAAGCTTTCTTT.

This sequence joins TRBV5-6 and TRBJ2-5, with a weak D call TRBD1 (6 bases). V was pared by 4 bases and J by 3 bases, with 16 bases between. CDR1 and CDR2 from the germline V gene are SGHDT and YYEEEE. The CDR3 runs to 15 residues. CDR3: CASSTNRDNKETQYF. The CDR3 nucleotides are TGTGCCAGCAGCACGAACCGGGACAATAAAGAGACCCAGTACTTC.

The gene calls are TRBV6-4 and TRBJ1-2; D remains ambiguous. From germline, CDR1 is MRHNA and CDR2 SNTAGT. V lost 8 bases and J lost 4, with 17 bases in between. The CDR3 loop spans 14 amino acids. The CDR3 region has the DNA TGTGCCAGCTTAAACCGTCGGGTGGCCTATGGCTACACCTTC. Amino acids: CASLNRRVAYGYTF.

In DNA, the CDR3 is TGTGCCAGCAGCCAAGGGGGCGCGGGGCAGCCCCAGCATTTT. This encodes CASSQGGAGQPQHF. The gene calls are TRBV5-6 and TRBJ1-5, with 7 bases identical to TRBD1. Germline lookup yields CDR1 SGHDT and CDR2 YYEEEE. V shed 4 bases and J 7 bases; nucleotides not matched to a gene: 8. The CDR3 runs to 14 residues.

The chain combines TRBV7-8 with TRBJ1-3; 8 bases agree with TRBD1. This CDR3 comprises 14 residues. Per the germline V gene, CDR1 is SGHVS and CDR2 is FQNEAQ. Trimming cost V 8 bases and J 0 bases; bases outside gene matches: 3. Written as DNA, the CDR3 is TGTGCCAGCGGGGGACAGGTCTCTGGAAACACCATATATTTT. This translates into CASGGQVSGNTIYF.

The chain joins TRBV4-2 to TRBJ1-5; no clear D gene. V lost 0 bases and J 7 bases, leaving 16 bases between the germline ends. This CDR3 comprises 16 residues. The germline CDR1 and CDR2 sequences are LGHNA and YNFKEQ. CDR3 residues: CASSQDWQAGRQPQHF. DNA of the CDR3: TGTGCCAGCAGCCAAGATTGGCAGGCGGGAAGGCAGCCCCAGCATTTT.

The chain links TRBV7-3 to TRBJ2-1, with 8 bases fitting TRBD2. The CDR3 is 15 residues long. Trimming took 3 bases from V and 8 from J; bases not matched to a gene: 9. Germline CDR1 reads SGHTA; CDR2 reads FQGTGA. The CDR3 region has the DNA TGTGCCAGCAGCTTTTTCTTGGCGGGAGGCCATGAGCAGTTCTTC. It translates to CASSFFLAGGHEQFF.

This clone has more than one count but fewer than ten. The rearrangement joins TRBV6-4 to TRBJ2-3; TRBD2 might be the D (6 bases). Germline CDR1 MRHNA, CDR2 SNTAGT. There are 14 residues in the CDR3. Trimming pared 8 bases from V and 0 bases from J, leaving 12 bases between. The CDR3 DNA reads as TGTGCCAGCGCTCCCGGGGGTAGCACAGATACGCAGTATTTT. Protein product: CASAPGGSTDTQYF.

This rearrangement joins TRBV27 to TRBJ2-5, with TRBD2 identical over 9 bases. Germline lookup yields CDR1 MNHEY and CDR2 SMNVEV (reference sequence). CDR3 size: 15 residues. Trimming at V came to 2 bases and at J to 4 bases, leaving 5 bases not matched to a gene. This CDR3 is CASSLPLTSGETQYF. In DNA, the CDR3 is TGTGCCAGCAGTTTACCTTTGACTAGCGGAGAGACCCAGTACTTC.

V usage is TRBV11-2 and J usage is TRBJ2-6; tentative D call: TRBD1 (6 bases). There are 16 residues in the CDR3. Germline V gives CDR1 SGHAT, CDR2 FQNNGV. Trimming shortened V by 3 bases and J by 0 bases, and 9 bases separated the two germline ends. CDR3 amino acids: CASSFRQVSGANVLTF. CDR3 DNA: TGTGCCAGCAGCTTCAGACAGGTCTCTGGGGCCAACGTCCTGACTTTC.

This clone was counted only a few times. The J gene is TRBJ2-1, the V gene TRBV23-1; the match to TRBD2 covers 9 bases. TRBV23-1 is an ORF, with its function uncertain. Trimming at V came to 1 base and at J to 8 bases, leaving 12 bases not matched to a gene. The CDR3 length is 17 residues. The CDR3 loop reads CASSQFLAGGLSDEQFF. CDR3 bases: TGCGCCAGCAGTCAATTCCTCGCGGGAGGGCTCTCGGATGAGCAGTTCTTC.

The genes are TRBV4-3 and TRBJ2-2, with TRBD1 matching over 9 bases. Germline values: CDR1 LGHNA, CDR2 YSLEER. V lost 4 bases and J lost 7; bases outside the gene matches: 7. This CDR3 contains 15 residues. The CDR3: CASSPTGGNDGELFF. The CDR3 DNA is TGCGCCAGCAGCCCTACAGGGGGCAATGACGGGGAGCTGTTTTTT.

This rearrangement joins TRBV7-2 to TRBJ1-6; perhaps TRBD1 as D (5 bases). The CDR3 is 16 amino acids. The germline V gene has CDR1 SGHTA and CDR2 FQGNSA. Trimming removed 5 bases from V and 14 bases from J, with 25 bases in between. This chain's CDR3 is CASSHGGQGGLVTLHF. CDR3 coding DNA: TGTGCCAGCAGCCATGGTGGGCAGGGAGGCCTTGTCACCCTCCACTTT.

The chain joins TRBV9 to TRBJ2-2; 8 bases line up with TRBD2. This CDR3 comprises 16 residues. The trim removed 1 base at V and 8 bases at J, leaving 10 bases unmatched. Germline V gene sequence: CDR1 SGDLS, CDR2 YYNGEE. The CDR3 here is CASSVSGGGPDGELFF. The CDR3 DNA follows: TGTGCCAGCAGCGTATCGGGGGGGGGCCCCGATGGGGAGCTGTTTTTT.

The V and J genes are TRBV6-4 and TRBJ2-7, with 8 bases that match TRBD2. CDR1 and CDR2 (germline): MRHNA, SNTAGT. The junction had 7 bases not matched to a gene; V was cut back by 0 bases and J by 0 bases. The CDR3 covers 17 residues. In nucleotides, the CDR3 is TGTGCCAGCAGTGACTCCGGGGGGGTCGGATTCTCCTACGAGCAGTACTTC. It translates to CASSDSGGVGFSYEQYF.

The genes are TRBV28 and TRBJ1-1; the D gene is possibly TRBD1 (5 bases). Looked up from germline, CDR1 is MDHEN and CDR2 is SYDVKM. CDR3 length: 15 residues. V was cut by 6 bases and J by 1 base, with 15 bases left in between. CDR3 region: CASRTARARNTEAFF. For the CDR3, the DNA is TGTGCCAGCAGGACCGCCAGGGCGCGGAACACTGAAGCTTTCTTT.

V is TRBV7-9 and J is TRBJ1-2; 7 positions match TRBD1. CDR3 size: 17 residues. CDR1 and CDR2 (germline): SEHNR, FQNEAQ (reference sequence). J lost 2 bases, V lost 7 bases, and 16 bases had no gene match. CDR3 amino acids: CASTELSGTETNYGYTF. In DNA, the CDR3 is TGTGCCAGCACCGAATTATCCGGGACAGAAACAAACTATGGCTACACCTTC.

The CDR3 sequence is CASSPRAGGGIGETQYF. Written as DNA, the CDR3 is TGTGCCAGCAGCCCGAGAGCGGGGGGAGGGATCGGGGAGACCCAGTACTTC. The chain is built from TRBV7-2 and TRBJ2-5, with TRBD2 identical over 9 bases. CDR3 size: 17 residues. Germline CDR1 and CDR2: SGHTA and FQGNSA. V shed 5 bases and J 5 bases; nucleotides not matched to a gene: 15.

The chain has TRBV7-9 and TRBJ2-7, with a weak D call TRBD2 (5 bases). The CDR3 is made up of 14 amino acids. CDR1 and CDR2 from the germline V gene are SEHNR and FQNEAQ (reference sequence). V shed 4 bases and J shed 6 bases, with 16 bases lying between them. CDR3 sequence: CASSSNRERSEQYF. The CDR3 DNA reads TGTGCCAGCAGCTCGAACCGGGAACGGAGCGAGCAGTACTTC.

This chain connects TRBV10-3 to TRBJ2-7, with 11 positions matching TRBD1. This CDR3 region has 15 residues. Germline values: CDR1 ENHRY, CDR2 SYGVKD. The V and J ends lost 0 bases and 4 bases, in that order; junction bases with no gene match: 2. CDR3 coding DNA: TGTGCCATCAGTGAGTCTGGGACAGGGGGTTACGAGCAGTACTTC. Translating gives CAISESGTGGYEQYF.

The V and J genes are TRBV12-5 and TRBJ1-4; no reliable D call. The V and J ends lost 3 bases and 0 bases respectively, with 5 bases between them. This CDR3 comprises 14 residues. Germline assignment: CDR1 LGHNT and CDR2 FRNRAP. The CDR3 region has the DNA TGTGCTAGTGGTTTCAGGTCAACTAATGAAAAACTGTTTTTT. This codes for CASGFRSTNEKLFF.

This chain links TRBV9 with TRBJ2-2, with D unresolved. The CDR3 runs 12 residues. V lost 7 bases and J 7 bases, leaving 11 bases between the germline ends. Germline CDR1 SGDLS, CDR2 YYNGEE. In nucleotides, the CDR3 is TGTGCCAGCGGCGATAGAGGCGGGGAGCTGTTTTTT. It is translated as CASGDRGGELFF.

The chain has TRBV30 and TRBJ2-7, with 9 bases that match TRBD1. V was clipped by 4 bases and J by 5 bases; unmatched bases: 9. Germline values: CDR1 GTSNPN, CDR2 SVGIG (reference sequence). The CDR3 has 14 amino acids. CDR3 loop: CAWTGTGFPHEQYF. The CDR3 DNA sequence: TGTGCCTGGACCGGGACAGGGTTCCCCCACGAGCAGTACTTC.

A single count supports this clone. The chain employs TRBV30 and TRBJ1-3; tentatively, D is TRBD1 (5 bases). CDR1 and CDR2 from the germline V gene are GTSNPN and SVGIG (reference sequence). CDR3 length: 14 amino acids. Trimming shortened V by 2 bases and J by 4 bases, and 12 bases separated the two germline ends. DNA of the CDR3: TGTGCCTGGAGTCCCGGGGGGAGAGGAAACACCATATATTTT. This codes for CAWSPGGRGNTIYF. The full variable domain, with the rest looked up from reference TRBV30 and TRBJ1-3, is SQTIHQWPATLVQPVGSPLSLECTVEGTSNPNLYWYRQAAGRGLQLLFYSVGIGQISSEVPQNLSASRPQDRQFILSSKKLLLSDSGFYLCAWSPGGRGNTIYFGEGSWLTVV.

This sequence joins TRBV27 and TRBJ2-7; perhaps TRBD1 as D (6 bases). Germline CDR1 is MNHEY and CDR2 is SMNVEV (reference sequence). The CDR3 runs 13 residues. V lost 8 bases, J lost 2 bases, and 13 bases lay in between. The CDR3 DNA is TGTGCCAGCGGAAGGAAGGGGGCCTACGAGCAGTACTTC. Translation: CASGRKGAYEQYF.